The following is a T cell receptor beta chain sequence with its context. Its antigen is undetermined. This entry is derived from a study of cytomegalovirus exposure and HLA in healthy donors. Across the study: Researchers previously reported finding 90 million to 120 million unique TCR beta sequences from about 170 million T cells.

PCR primers comprised 60 Vbeta and 13 Jbeta primers. Repertoires were generated with immunoSEQ multiplex PCR, while TCRdb's copy carries only in-frame clones and drops some. The sample has 130,000 or so clones, around 80% seen once. Study-level results: Sequences of the TCR beta chain were said to predict the HLA-A and HLA-B alleles of most subjects accurately.

The sequence derives from a young woman in good health and CMV-seronegative. Source material: PBMCs.

As DNA, the CDR3 is TGTGCCCGACGAGTACTGGCGGGAGCAACAGATACGCAGTATTTT. Its translation is CARRVLAGATDTQYF. The rearrangement joins TRBV2 to TRBJ2-3; 7 bases map to TRBD2. Germline-derived CDR1 and CDR2 are SNHLY and FYNNEI. Trimming took 11 bases from V and 3 from J; bases not matched to a gene: 14. The CDR3 length is 15 residues.